The 22 T cell receptor beta chains given below trace back to one sample, sequenced in a study of blood T cell repertoires in COVID-19. Some clones are missing from TCRdb's copy, which holds only in-frame ones; the method was immunoSEQ multiplex PCR. This table has about 200,000 clones, roughly four fifths appearing once. The sequenced material came from PBMCs or T cells enriched from blood (not recorded which). The receptor source for this set is a middle-aged man who had recovered from COVID-19.

This clone showed up just once. V and J are TRBV4-3 and TRBJ1-2; no definite D call. Per the germline V gene, CDR1 is LGHNA and CDR2 is YSLEER. The CDR3 runs 15 residues. The ends were cut back, 0 bases at V and 1 base at J, with 9 bases in the middle. CDR3 sequence (DNA): TGCGCCAGCAGCCAAGATTCTTCCGGTAACTATGGCTACACCTTC. Protein product: CASSQDSSGNYGYTF.

This rearrangement joins TRBV11-2 to TRBJ1-3, with 7 bases identical to TRBD1. CDR3 length equals 15 residues. Germline CDR1 and CDR2: SGHAT and FQNNGV. Trimming cost V 3 bases and J 4 bases; bases outside gene matches: 6. The CDR3 DNA sequence: TGTGCCAGCAGCTTCCAAAGACAGGGAGGAAACACCATATATTTT. It is translated as CASSFQRQGGNTIYF. The variable domain in full, completed from reference TRBV11-2 and TRBJ1-3, reads EAGVAQSPRYKIIEKRQSVAFWCNPISGHATLYWYQQILGQGPKLLIQFQNNGVVDDSQLPKDRFSAERLKGVDSTLKIQPAKLEDSAVYLCASSFQRQGGNTIYFGEGSWLTVV.

The rearrangement links TRBV6-2 or TRBV6-3 to TRBJ2-5; unclear D gene. V lost 3 bases to trimming and J lost 2 bases, with 19 bases between them. The germline V gene encodes CDR1 MNHEY and CDR2 SVGEGT. The CDR3 covers 17 residues. This CDR3 is CASSYGWSFDSQETQYF. CDR3 sequence (DNA): TGTGCCAGCAGTTATGGGTGGAGTTTTGACTCTCAAGAGACCCAGTACTTC.

A few counts support this clone. V usage is TRBV27 and J usage is TRBJ2-7, with D perhaps matching TRBD1 (5 bases). Germline-derived CDR1 and CDR2 are MNHEY and SMNVEV (reference sequence). The CDR3 consists of 13 residues. The V end lost 0 bases, the J end lost 5 bases, and 8 bases lay between the germline ends. CDR3 region: CASSLSRTNEQYV. The CDR3 DNA is TGTGCCAGCAGTTTATCACGGACAAACGAGCAGTACGTC.

This rearrangement joins TRBV3-1 (or the pseudogene TRBV3-2) to TRBJ2-7; D unresolved. The CDR3 length is 13 residues. V gave up 3 bases and J gave up 2 bases, with 8 bases separating them. Germline V lookup: CDR1 LGHDT, CDR2 YNNKEL (reference sequence). The CDR3 protein is CASSHDCTYEQYV. The CDR3 region has the DNA TGTGCCAGCAGCCATGACTGCACCTACGAGCAGTACGTC.

This clone is a singleton in its sample. This chain connects TRBV11-2 to TRBJ1-1; D perhaps matches TRBD1 (5 bases). Per the germline V gene, CDR1 is SGHAT and CDR2 is FQNNGV. V lost 5 bases to trimming and J lost 0 bases, with 13 bases between them. This CDR3 contains 15 residues. The DNA of the CDR3 is TGTGCCAGCAGCCATCCGCGACAGCTGAACACTGAAGCTTTCTTT. Translation: CASSHPRQLNTEAFF.

The chain uses TRBV11-3 and TRBJ2-3; 8 nucleotides agree with TRBD2. J lost 4 bases, V lost 3 bases, and 3 bases had no gene match. This CDR3 has 14 residues. Per germline, CDR1 SGHNT and CDR2 YENEEA. The DNA of the CDR3 is TGTGCCAGCAGCTTTAGCGGGAATGCAGATACGCAGTATTTT. Translated, it gives CASSFSGNADTQYF. The whole variable domain, remainder taken from reference TRBV11-3 and TRBJ2-3, is EAGVVQSPRYKIIEKKQPVAFWCNPISGHNTLYWYLQNLGQGPELLIRYENEEAVDDSQLPKDRFSAERLKGVDSTLKIQPAELGDSAVYLCASSFSGNADTQYFGPGTRLTVL.

The chain recombines TRBV27 with TRBJ1-2; D may be TRBD1 (5 bases). Germline V gene lookup returns CDR1 MNHEY and CDR2 SMNVEV (reference sequence). Trimming stripped 6 bases from V and 3 bases from J, with 17 bases between. The CDR3 loop spans 15 amino acids. CDR3: CASRPNRGFDYGYTF. The CDR3 coding sequence is TGTGCCAGCAGACCTAACCGGGGGTTCGACTATGGCTACACCTTC.

The V call is TRBV7-9, the J call TRBJ2-7; 9 nucleotides align to TRBD2. CDR1 is SEHNR and CDR2 is FQNEAQ in the germline V gene (reference sequence). CDR3 length: 14 amino acids. With 3 bases clipped from V and 3 bases from J, the junction kept 3 bases outside the gene matches. CDR3 residues: CASSFRLADYEQYF. The DNA of the CDR3 is TGTGCCAGCAGCTTCCGACTAGCGGACTACGAGCAGTACTTC.

The V and J genes are TRBV6-5 and TRBJ1-6; D not certain. CDR3 length: 13 amino acids. Germline lookup yields CDR1 MNHEY and CDR2 SVGAGI. V lost 6 bases and J 7 bases, leaving 10 bases between the germline ends. CDR3 in amino acids: CASRSRENSPLHF. CDR3 nucleotide sequence: TGTGCCAGCAGGTCGCGGGAAAATTCACCCCTCCACTTT.

A single count supports this clone. The rearrangement joins TRBV29-1 to TRBJ1-1, with 7 positions matching TRBD1. Germline CDR1 SQVTM, CDR2 ANQGSEA. This CDR3 region has 12 residues. Trimming took 6 bases from V and 0 from J; bases not matched to a gene: 1. The CDR3 loop is CSVGQVNTEAFF. As DNA, the CDR3 is TGCAGCGTCGGACAGGTGAACACTGAAGCTTTCTTT. The full variable domain, its missing parts supplied by reference TRBV29-1 and TRBJ1-1, is SAVISQKPSRDICQRGTSLTIQCQVDSQVTMMFWYRQQPGQSLTLIATANQGSEATYESGFVIDKFPISRPNLTFSTLTVSNMSPEDSSIYLCSVGQVNTEAFFGQGTRLTVV.

This chain joins TRBV5-6 and TRBJ2-7; TRBD2 matches at 10 bases. CDR3 size: 16 residues. Germline lookup yields CDR1 SGHDT and CDR2 YYEEEE. J gave up 6 bases and V 1 base, and 10 bases lay outside the gene matches. This CDR3 is CASSLQASGRGTEQYV. The CDR3 coding sequence is TGTGCCAGCAGCTTGCAGGCTAGCGGGAGAGGTACCGAGCAGTACGTC.

As for this clone: The sample carries other DNA sequences with the same CDR3. The chain is built from TRBV7-2 and TRBJ2-2; 10 bases match TRBD2. V gave up 3 bases and J gave up 2 bases; unmatched junction bases: 12. Germline V gene data show CDR1 as SGHTA and CDR2 as FQGNSA. The CDR3 has 19 residues. The CDR3 bases are TGTGCCAGCAGCTTGACAGGGCCCCGGACTAGCGGTAACACCGGGGAGCTGTTTTTT. Its translation: CASSLTGPRTSGNTGELFF.

This rearrangement joins TRBV5-1 to TRBJ2-5; maybe TRBD2 (5 bases). The CDR3 sequence is 16 residues long. Trimming pared 3 bases from V and 2 bases from J, leaving 17 bases between. Germline CDR1 SGHRS, CDR2 YFSETQ. CDR3 amino acids: CASSSARGMGQETQYF. CDR3 nucleotide sequence: TGCGCCAGCAGCTCCGCCAGAGGGATGGGTCAAGAGACCCAGTACTTC.

This clone showed up just a few times. The chain couples TRBV6-1 to TRBJ1-6, with 7 bases matching TRBD1. Trimming removed 2 bases from V and 9 bases from J; junction bases left unmatched: 10. Germline CDR1 and CDR2: MNHNS and SASEGT. This CDR3 comprises 16 residues. The CDR3 spells CASSEIGGRGLSPLHF. In DNA, the CDR3 is TGTGCCAGCAGTGAAATAGGGGGTAGGGGGCTTTCACCCCTCCACTTT.

This chain joins TRBV5-1 and TRBJ1-4; no firm D call. V was trimmed by 0 bases and J by 4 bases, leaving 7 bases between them. This CDR3 region has 14 residues. CDR1 is SGHRS and CDR2 is YFSETQ in the germline V gene. CDR3 DNA: TGCGCCAGCAGCTTGGCCAGGAATAATGAAAAACTGTTTTTT. Its protein product is CASSLARNNEKLFF.

The chain links TRBV24-1 to TRBJ2-3; weak D call: TRBD2 (6 bases). V lost 0 bases, J lost 3 bases, and 15 bases lay in between. Germline CDR1 KGHDR, CDR2 SFDVKD. CDR3 length: 17 residues. For the CDR3, the DNA is TGTGCCACCAGTGATTTGCGGTCGCCAGGGAGGACAGATACGCAGTATTTT. This sequence encodes CATSDLRSPGRTDTQYF.

V and J are TRBV28 and TRBJ2-5, with D uncertain. This CDR3 comprises 15 residues. Germline CDR1 reads MDHEN; CDR2 reads SYDVKM. V was pared by 1 base and J by 5 bases, with 14 bases between. The CDR3 DNA reads TGTGCCAGCAGTTTATTGGGCAGGTCCTTCGAGACCCAGTACTTC. Amino acid sequence: CASSLLGRSFETQYF.

The chain has TRBV7-2 and TRBJ1-1, with TRBD1 matching over 8 bases. The V segment lost 0 bases and the J segment 3 bases; nucleotides outside the gene matches: 6. The CDR3 is 16 amino acids. In germline, CDR1 is SGHTA, CDR2 FQGNSA. CDR3 bases: TGTGCCAGCAGCTTAGCGGGCCAGGGGGCCTACACTGAAGCTTTCTTT. It encodes CASSLAGQGAYTEAFF.

Worth noting for this clone: The same CDR3 also results from other DNA sequences found in this sample. The chain has TRBV4-3 and TRBJ1-5, with D uncertain. This CDR3 region has 13 residues. Germline CDR1 and CDR2: LGHNA and YSLEER. V gave up 0 bases and J gave up 6 bases, with 6 bases separating them. The CDR3 DNA reads as TGCGCCAGCAGCCAAGATCTAAGTCAGCCCCAGCATTTT. Translating it yields CASSQDLSQPQHF.

This clone was seen only once. The chain combines TRBV6-5 with TRBJ1-2; D is undetermined. The CDR3 consists of 14 residues. Germline-derived CDR1 and CDR2 are MNHEY and SVGAGI. V was clipped by 0 bases and J by 4 bases, with 9 bases between them. CDR3 residues: CASSYSPVPYGYTF. CDR3 DNA sequence: TGTGCCAGCAGTTACTCCCCGGTCCCCTATGGCTACACCTTC.

V and J are TRBV6-5 and TRBJ2-1; 7 bases line up with TRBD2. V shed 7 bases, J shed 12 bases, and the junction held 18 bases outside the gene matches. In germline, CDR1 is MNHEY, CDR2 SVGAGI. This CDR3 region has 15 residues. CDR3 nucleotide sequence: TGTGCCAGCACTCTCGCTACGCTAGCGGTTGGGGGGCAGTTCTTC. Translated, it gives CASTLATLAVGGQFF.